This T cell receptor (beta chain) appears in the sequencing data of a study of OX40 agonist ivuxolimab in advanced cancers. Study summary: Across the patients, intravenous ivuxolimab was delivered every 2 weeks at 0.01 to 10 mg/kg.

Repertoires were generated with immunoSEQ multiplex PCR, while TCRdb's copy carries only in-frame clones and drops some. The data show about 62,000 clones, around 84% seen once. This clone showed up just a few times. From germline, CDR1 is LNHDA and CDR2 SQIVND (reference sequence). The CDR3 spans 15 residues. V gave up 1 base and J gave up 5 bases, with 14 bases separating them. This TCR came from an adult with an advanced solid tumor such as melanoma, head and neck, liver or kidney cancer. The chain is built from TRBV19 and TRBJ1-2; perhaps TRBD1 as D (6 bases). Specimen: CD4+ or CD8+ T cells sorted from blood, collected in a trial of the OX40 agonist ivuxolimab. CDR3 sequence: CASSIAEGQVYGYTF. CDR3 bases: TGTGCCAGTAGTATAGCCGAGGGACAAGTGTATGGCTACACCTTC.